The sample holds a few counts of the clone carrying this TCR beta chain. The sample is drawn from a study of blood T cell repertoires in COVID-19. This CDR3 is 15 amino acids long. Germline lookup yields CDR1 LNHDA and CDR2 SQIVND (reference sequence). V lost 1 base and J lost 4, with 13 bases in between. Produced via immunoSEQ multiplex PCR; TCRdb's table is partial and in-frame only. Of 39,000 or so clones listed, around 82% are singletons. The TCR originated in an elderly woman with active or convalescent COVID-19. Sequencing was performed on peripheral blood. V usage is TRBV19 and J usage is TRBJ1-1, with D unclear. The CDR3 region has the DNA TGTGCCAGTAGTATAGTTGAACTGCCGGGCACTGAAGCTTTCTTT. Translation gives CASSIVELPGTEAFF. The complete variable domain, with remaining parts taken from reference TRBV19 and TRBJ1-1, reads DGGITQSPKYLFRKEGQNVTLSCEQNLNHDAMYWYRQDPGQGLRLIYYSQIVNDFQKGDIAEGYSVSREKKESFPLTVTSAQKNPTAFYLCASSIVELPGTEAFFGQGTRLTVV.